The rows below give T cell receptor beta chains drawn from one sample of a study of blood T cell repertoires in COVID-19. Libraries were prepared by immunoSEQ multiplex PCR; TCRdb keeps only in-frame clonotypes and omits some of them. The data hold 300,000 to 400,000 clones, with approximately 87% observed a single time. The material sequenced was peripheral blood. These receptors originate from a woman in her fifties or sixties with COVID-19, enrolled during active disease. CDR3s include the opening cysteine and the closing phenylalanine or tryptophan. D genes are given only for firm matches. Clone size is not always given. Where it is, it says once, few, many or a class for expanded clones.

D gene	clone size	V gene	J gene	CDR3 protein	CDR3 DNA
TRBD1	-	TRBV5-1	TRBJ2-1	CASSSTGGAYNEQFF	TGCGCCAGCAGCTCGACAGGGGGAGCTTACAATGAGCAGTTCTTC
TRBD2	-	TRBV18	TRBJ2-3	CASSPRTSGGTDTQYF	TGTGCCAGCTCACCGCGGACTAGCGGGGGCACAGATACGCAGTATTTT
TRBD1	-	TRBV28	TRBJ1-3	CASSRGQGAHTIYF	TGTGCCAGCAGTAGGGGACAGGGGGCCCACACCATATATTTT
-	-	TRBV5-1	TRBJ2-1	CASSQGLDYEQFF	TGCGCCAGCAGCCAAGGACTTGATTATGAGCAGTTCTTC
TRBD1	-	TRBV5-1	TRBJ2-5	CASSLAGTGQETQYF	TGCGCCAGCAGCTTAGCCGGGACAGGGCAAGAGACCCAGTACTTC
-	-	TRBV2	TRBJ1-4	CASSGTNNEKLFF	TGTGCCAGTTCCGGGACAAATAATGAAAAACTGTTTTTT
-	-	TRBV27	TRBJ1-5	CASSPDRSNQPQHF	TGTGCCAGCAGTCCCGATCGGTCCAATCAGCCCCAGCATTTT
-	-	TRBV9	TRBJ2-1	CASSVGALASNEQFF	TGTGCCAGCAGCGTAGGAGCCCTAGCGAGCAATGAGCAGTTCTTC
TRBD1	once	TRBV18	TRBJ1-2	CASSPGQGHNYGYTF	TGTGCCAGCTCACCGGGACAGGGGCATAACTATGGCTACACCTTC
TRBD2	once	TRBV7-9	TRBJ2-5	CASSFGGGDQETQYF	TGTGCCAGCAGCTTCGGCGGGGGGGATCAAGAGACCCAGTACTTC
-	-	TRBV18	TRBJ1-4	CASSPGPEKLFF	TGTGCCAGCTCACCAGGGCCTGAAAAACTGTTTTTT
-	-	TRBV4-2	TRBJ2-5	CASSPKGGEQETQYF	TGTGCCAGCAGCCCTAAAGGGGGGGAGCAAGAGACCCAGTACTTC
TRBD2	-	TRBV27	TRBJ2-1	CASRRSGTILLNEQFF	TGTGCCAGCAGGCGCTCCGGGACTATCTTACTCAATGAGCAGTTCTTC
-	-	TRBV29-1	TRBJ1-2	CSVEVAGYYGYTF	TGCAGCGTTGAAGTAGCGGGCTACTATGGCTACACCTTC
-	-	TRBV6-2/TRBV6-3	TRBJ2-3	CASSYGLGGLLDTQYF	TGTGCCAGCAGTTACGGCCTGGGGGGGCTCTTGGATACGCAGTATTTT
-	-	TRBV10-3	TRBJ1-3	CAISEVAGPGNTIYF	TGTGCCATCAGTGAGGTGGCAGGGCCTGGAAACACCATATATTTT
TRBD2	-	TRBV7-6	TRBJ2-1	CASSSRLARYNEQFF	TGTGCCAGCAGCTCGCGACTAGCGAGGTACAATGAGCAGTTCTTC